A selection of T cell receptor beta chains follows, all from one sample in a study of cytomegalovirus exposure and HLA in healthy donors. TCRdb's table, derived via immunoSEQ multiplex PCR, lists solely in-frame clones and lacks some. The sample lists under 150,000 clones, around 62% occurring once. Sequencing was done on a sample of PBMCs. All receptors derive from a woman between 40 and 55 years old in good health and CMV-seropositive. The CDR3 runs from the conserved cysteine through the conserved F or W. The D gene is left open where the match is weak. Not all rows give a size; the values are once, few, many and, for expanded clones, a class.

clone_size	d_call	v_call	j_call	cdr3_aa	cdr3_nt
NA	NA	TRBV7-8	TRBJ2-7	CASSLAISEQYF	TGTGCCAGCAGCTTAGCTATATCCGAGCAGTACTTC
NA	NA	TRBV29-1	TRBJ2-7	CSVGRQAQSEQYF	TGCAGCGTTGGTAGACAAGCCCAGTCCGAGCAGTACTTC
NA	NA	TRBV6-5	TRBJ1-2	CASSPLASNYGYTF	TGTGCCAGCAGTCCCCTGGCTTCTAACTATGGCTACACCTTC
NA	NA	TRBV5-1	TRBJ2-1	CASSLSGANEQFF	TGCGCCAGCAGCTTATCAGGGGCCAATGAGCAGTTCTTC
NA	NA	TRBV7-9	TRBJ2-5	CASSLGHLQTQYF	TGTGCCAGCAGCTTAGGACACCTTCAGACCCAGTACTTC
few	TRBD2	TRBV4-1	TRBJ2-1	CASSQEVGTSSYNEQFF	TGCGCCAGCAGCCAAGAAGTGGGGACTAGCTCCTACAATGAGCAGTTCTTC
NA	NA	TRBV27	TRBJ2-4	CASSGQHERDIQYF	TGTGCCAGCAGTGGGCAGCATGAGAGGGACATTCAGTACTTC
few	NA	TRBV15	TRBJ1-1	CATSPPPGGEAFF	TGTGCCACCTCCCCCCCGCCGGGGGGTGAAGCTTTCTTT
NA	TRBD2	TRBV9	TRBJ2-1	CASSVTSGSRNEQFF	TGTGCCAGCAGCGTAACCAGCGGGAGCAGGAATGAGCAGTTCTTC
NA	NA	TRBV9	TRBJ1-1	CASSVGPRTYKAEAFF	TGTGCCAGCAGCGTAGGTCCTAGGACTTACAAGGCAGAAGCTTTCTTT
few	NA	TRBV7-9	TRBJ2-7	CASSPGHSYEQYF	TGTGCCAGCAGCCCGGGACACTCCTACGAGCAGTACTTC
NA	NA	TRBV30	TRBJ1-1	CACLAAGRTFF	TGTGCCTGTTTAGCGGCAGGGCGGACTTTCTTT
NA	NA	TRBV21-1	TRBJ1-4	CASSTRGGPTNEKLFF	TGTGCCAGCAGCACCCGGGGGGGGCCTACTAATGAAAAACTGTTTTTT
few	NA	TRBV5-4	TRBJ1-1	CASSSAGVNTEAFF	TGTGCCAGCAGCTCGGCGGGGGTTAACACTGAAGCTTTCTTT
NA	TRBD2	TRBV7-9	TRBJ2-1	CSSSSEREYNEQFF	TGTTCCAGCAGCTCGGAGCGGGAGTACAATGAGCAGTTCTTC
NA	TRBD1	TRBV27	TRBJ2-3	CASSLQGPDTQYF	TGTGCCAGCAGCTTACAGGGGCCAGATACGCAGTATTTT
few	NA	TRBV27	TRBJ2-7	CASSQVDEQYF	TGTGCCAGCTCCCAGGTAGACGAGCAGTACTTC
few	TRBD1	TRBV7-9	TRBJ2-6	CASSWDSRISGANVLTF	TGTGCCAGCAGCTGGGACAGCCGAATTTCTGGGGCCAACGTCCTGACTTTC
few	TRBD2	TRBV5-6	TRBJ2-1	CASSSREGVYNEQFF	TGTGCCAGCAGCTCGCGGGAGGGGGTATACAATGAGCAGTTCTTC
NA	TRBD2	TRBV7-2	TRBJ2-4	CASSLGLAGDQNIQYF	TGTGCCAGCAGCTTAGGACTAGCGGGAGACCAAAACATTCAGTACTTC
NA	NA	TRBV7-9	TRBJ2-5	CASSSTRARMADLVETQYF	TGTGCCAGCAGTTCCACCAGGGCTAGGATGGCCGATTTGGTAGAGACCCAGTACTTC
NA	TRBD2	TRBV5-1	TRBJ2-7	CASSLSASSGSSYEQYF	TGCGCCAGCAGCTTGTCGGCCAGTAGCGGGAGCTCCTACGAGCAGTACTTT
NA	NA	TRBV19	TRBJ2-7	CASSNPGTYEQYF	TGTGCCAGTAGTAATCCGGGGACCTACGAGCAGTACTTC
NA	NA	TRBV7-6	TRBJ2-2	CASSLGANTGELFF	TGTGCCAGCAGCTTAGGAGCGAACACCGGGGAGCTGTTTTTT
NA	NA	TRBV28	TRBJ2-7	CASSPFRDSYEQYF	TGTGCCAGCTCCCCCTTCCGGGACTCCTACGAGCAGTACTTC
NA	NA	TRBV5-5	TRBJ1-6	CASSLMPGNNNSPLHF	TGTGCCAGCAGCTTAATGCCGGGGAATAATAATTCACCCCTCCACTTT
NA	NA	TRBV27	TRBJ2-7	CASSWRSTYEQYF	TGTGCCAGCAGTTGGCGGAGTACCTACGAGCAGTACTTC
NA	TRBD1	TRBV18	TRBJ1-5	CASSPLGTGDQPQHF	TGTGCCAGCTCACCACTGGGGACAGGGGATCAGCCCCAGCATTTT
NA	TRBD1	TRBV5-1	TRBJ2-1	CASSLGTGSYNEQFF	TGCGCCAGCAGCTTGGGGACAGGTTCCTACAATGAGCAGTTCTTC
NA	NA	TRBV4-3	TRBJ2-1	CASSSGNEQFF	TGCGCCAGCAGCTCCGGGAATGAGCAGTTCTTC
NA	NA	TRBV29-1	TRBJ2-5	CSVSGQGGQETQYF	TGCAGCGTATCAGGACAGGGAGGGCAAGAGACCCAGTACTTC
few	NA	TRBV6-5	TRBJ2-7	CASSYSAGYEQYF	TGTGCCAGCAGTTACTCAGCGGGCTACGAGCAGTACTTC
NA	NA	TRBV5-5	TRBJ1-5	CASSLAGLGNQPQHF	TGTGCCAGCAGCTTGGCGGGGTTGGGCAATCAGCCCCAGCATTTT
few	NA	TRBV5-1	TRBJ1-1	CASSLGHLNTEAFF	TGCGCCAGCAGCTTGGGACATTTGAACACTGAAGCTTTCTTT
few	TRBD1	TRBV30	TRBJ2-1	CAWSVRRGDRNEQFF	TGTGCCTGGAGTGTAAGGAGGGGGGACAGGAATGAGCAGTTCTTC
NA	NA	TRBV6-1	TRBJ2-1	CASSILGIDEQFF	TGTGCCAGCAGTATCCTCGGGATAGATGAGCAGTTCTTC
few	TRBD1	TRBV9	TRBJ1-1	CASSPTLDRPEAFF	TGTGCCAGCAGCCCCACATTGGACAGGCCTGAAGCTTTCTTT
NA	NA	TRBV5-5	TRBJ2-7	CASSLSTGLTPFVYEQYF	TGTGCCAGCAGCTTGTCCACAGGGCTGACTCCCTTTGTCTACGAGCAGTACTTC
NA	TRBD1	TRBV7-6	TRBJ2-3	CASSPRTGWTDTQYF	TGTGCCAGCAGCCCCCGGACAGGGTGGACAGATACGCAGTATTTT
NA	NA	TRBV6-5	TRBJ2-7	CGSHWSGLSYEQYF	TGTGGCAGCCACTGGTCAGGCCTTTCCTACGAGCAGTACTTC
NA	NA	TRBV7-2	TRBJ2-5	CASSPAAAGDGETQYF	TGTGCCAGCAGCCCCGCCGCGGCGGGTGATGGGGAGACCCAGTACTTC
few	NA	TRBV18	TRBJ2-7	CASSPMGLEQYF	TGTGCCAGCTCACCCATGGGCTTAGAGCAGTACTTC
NA	NA	TRBV5-1	TRBJ2-1	CASSLGAYNEQFF	TGCGCCAGCAGCCTAGGGGCCTACAATGAGCAGTTCTTC
few	TRBD2	TRBV6-5	TRBJ2-3	CASSPGLVPDTQYF	TGTGCCAGCAGCCCAGGACTAGTGCCAGATACGCAGTATTTT
NA	TRBD2	TRBV4-3	TRBJ2-3	CASSQGGSDTQYF	TGCGCCAGCAGCCAGGGCGGGAGTGATACGCAGTATTTT
NA	NA	TRBV7-6	TRBJ2-3	CASSFRRDAVGDTQYF	TGTGCCAGCAGCTTTCGGCGGGACGCAGTGGGAGATACGCAGTATTTT
NA	NA	TRBV11-2	TRBJ2-1	CASSLGLRDNEQFF	TGTGCCAGCAGCTTAGGATTGAGGGACAATGAGCAGTTCTTC
NA	NA	TRBV11-3	TRBJ2-1	CASSLGRWGVAGSYNEQFF	TGTGCCAGCAGCTTAGGGCGGTGGGGGGTAGCCGGCTCCTACAATGAGCAGTTCTTC
NA	TRBD1	TRBV29-1	TRBJ2-3	CSSGPQGASTDTQYF	TGCAGCTCTGGGCCTCAGGGGGCAAGCACAGATACGCAGTATTTT
NA	NA	TRBV19	TRBJ1-5	CASSTGWGGYSNQPQHF	TGTGCCAGTAGCACAGGGTGGGGGGGTTATAGCAATCAGCCCCAGCATTTT
few	NA	TRBV6-5	TRBJ1-6	CASSYHPRGTNSPLHF	TGTGCCAGCAGTTACCACCCCAGGGGCACGAATTCACCCCTCCACTTT
NA	TRBD2	TRBV5-3	TRBJ2-1	CARSATTSGYNEQFF	TGTGCCAGAAGCGCGACTACTAGCGGTTACAATGAGCAGTTCTTC
NA	NA	TRBV30	TRBJ1-4	CAKLGTNEKLFF	TGTGCCAAGCTTGGAACTAATGAAAAACTGTTTTTT
NA	NA	TRBV6-5	TRBJ2-7	CASTRAGPSYEQYF	TGTGCCAGCACCCGGGCAGGGCCATCCTACGAGCAGTACTTC
few	NA	TRBV6-1	TRBJ2-1	CASSESLADNNEQFF	TGTGCCAGCAGTGAAAGCCTAGCAGATAACAATGAGCAGTTCTTC